This T cell receptor (beta chain) came from a study of OX40 agonist ivuxolimab in advanced cancers. Study-level information: The dose-escalation group included hepatocellular carcinoma, melanoma, renal cell carcinoma and head and neck cancer. Anti-PD-1, anti-PD-L1 or anti-CTLA-4 therapy given earlier was allowed, and 35% to 50% had some. Three individuals attained partial responses, comprising one hepatocellular carcinoma case and two cutaneous melanoma cases.

A single count supports this clone. Autoimmune disease history or systemic immunosuppression meant exclusion. TCRdb's copy holds only in-frame clones and misses some; the assay was immunoSEQ multiplex PCR. The sample carries approximately 67,000 clones, 90% to 95% recorded once. The V gene lost 4 bases and the J gene lost 1 base, with 8 bases spanning the gap. Germline V CDR1 and CDR2: SGDLS, YYNGEE. The CDR3 contains 13 residues. This TCR derives from an adult with an advanced solid tumor such as melanoma, head and neck, liver or kidney cancer. The chain links TRBV9 to TRBJ1-1, with unresolved D. This material consisted of CD4+ or CD8+ T cells sorted from blood, taken in a trial of the OX40 agonist ivuxolimab. The CDR3 sequence: CASSPRGNTEAFF. The CDR3 region has the DNA TGTGCCAGCAGCCCCCGGGGGAACACTGAAGCTTTCTTT.